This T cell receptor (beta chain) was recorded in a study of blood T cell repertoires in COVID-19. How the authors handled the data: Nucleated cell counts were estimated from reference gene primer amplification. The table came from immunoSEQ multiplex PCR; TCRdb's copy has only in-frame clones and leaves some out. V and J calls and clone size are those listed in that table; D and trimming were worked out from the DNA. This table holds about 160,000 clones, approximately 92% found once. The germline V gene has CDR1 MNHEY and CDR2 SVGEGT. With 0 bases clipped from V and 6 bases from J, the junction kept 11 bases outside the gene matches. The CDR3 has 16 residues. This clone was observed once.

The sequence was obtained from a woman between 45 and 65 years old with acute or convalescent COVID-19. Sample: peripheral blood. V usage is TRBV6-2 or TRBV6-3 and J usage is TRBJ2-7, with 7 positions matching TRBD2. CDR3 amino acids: CASSYSTREGHFEQYF. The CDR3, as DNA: TGTGCCAGCAGTTACTCGACCAGGGAGGGCCATTTCGAGCAGTACTTC.